The next 13 T cell receptor beta chains were all read from a single sample in a study of OX40 agonist ivuxolimab in advanced cancers. Sequencing used immunoSEQ multiplex PCR; TCRdb keeps in-frame clones, though not all of them. The repertoire holds fewer than 100,000 clones, with around 85% as singletons. This specimen was CD4+ or CD8+ T cells sorted from blood, taken in a trial of the OX40 agonist ivuxolimab. The receptor source for this set is an adult with an advanced solid tumor such as melanoma, head and neck, liver or kidney cancer.

V is TRBV9 and J is TRBJ2-5; TRBD2 is a possible D gene (7 bases). CDR3 size: 16 residues. Trimming removed 0 bases from V and 5 bases from J, with 17 bases in between. Germline CDR1 reads SGDLS; CDR2 reads YYNGEE. Here the CDR3 DNA reads TGTGCCAGCAGCGTAGCTAGGGGGGGCCCCCAGGAGACCCAGTACTTC. It encodes CASSVARGGPQETQYF.

In DNA, the CDR3 is TGTGCCAGCAGCTTAGACAGGTTAAATTCACCCCTCCACTTT. Encoded protein: CASSLDRLNSPLHF. The V and J genes are TRBV11-2 and TRBJ1-6, with unresolved D. The ends were cut back, 0 bases at V and 7 bases at J, with 7 bases in the middle. The CDR3 spans 14 residues. Per germline, CDR1 SGHAT and CDR2 FQNNGV. The full variable domain, completed using reference TRBV11-2 and TRBJ1-6, is EAGVAQSPRYKIIEKRQSVAFWCNPISGHATLYWYQQILGQGPKLLIQFQNNGVVDDSQLPKDRFSAERLKGVDSTLKIQPAKLEDSAVYLCASSLDRLNSPLHFGNGTRLTVT.

V gene TRBV2 combines with J gene TRBJ2-1; TRBD1 or TRBD2 may be the D gene (5 bases each). The germline V gene encodes CDR1 SNHLY and CDR2 FYNNEI. V was clipped by 4 bases and J by 1 base, with 14 bases between them. CDR3 size: 16 residues. This CDR3 is CASSGDGAGSYNEQFF. In DNA form, the CDR3 reads TGTGCCAGCAGTGGAGACGGGGCAGGGTCCTACAATGAGCAGTTCTTC.

The CDR3 coding sequence is TGCGCCAGCAGCGTGACAGGGGCCTACAATGAGCAGTTCTTC. Protein product: CASSVTGAYNEQFF. The V and J genes are TRBV5-1 and TRBJ2-1, with 8 bases fitting TRBD1. This CDR3 has 14 amino acids. V trimming: 4 bases; J trimming: 2 bases; junction bases outside the gene matches: 2. Germline values: CDR1 SGHRS, CDR2 YFSETQ. Supplemented by reference TRBV5-1 and TRBJ2-1, the full variable domain reads KAGVTQTPRYLIKTRGQQVTLSCSPISGHRSVSWYQQTPGQGLQFLFEYFSETQRNKGNFPGRFSGRQFSNSRSEMNVSTLELGDSALYLCASSVTGAYNEQFFGPGTRLTVL.

V gene TRBV13 combines with J gene TRBJ2-2, with TRBD1 matching over 7 bases. The CDR3 extends over 14 amino acids. V gave up 4 bases and J gave up 1 base; unmatched junction bases: 0. The V gene's germline CDR1 is PRHDT and CDR2 FYEKMQ (reference sequence). In DNA, the CDR3 is TGTGCCAGCAGCTACAGGGGGAACACCGGGGAGCTGTTTTTT. This translates into CASSYRGNTGELFF.

This chain uses TRBV2 with TRBJ1-5, with 7 positions matching TRBD1. The trim removed 4 bases at V and 2 bases at J, leaving 5 bases unmatched. This CDR3 has 15 residues. CDR1 is SNHLY, CDR2 FYNNEI, per germline. In DNA, the CDR3 is TGTGCCAGCAGTGTAAACAGGGGCGGCAATCAGCCCCAGCATTTT. Translation: CASSVNRGGNQPQHF. The complete variable domain, with remaining parts taken from reference TRBV2 and TRBJ1-5, reads EPEVTQTPSHQVTQMGQEVILRCVPISNHLYFYWYRQILGQKVEFLVSFYNNEISEKSEIFDDQFSVERPDGSNFTLKIRSTKLEDSAMYFCASSVNRGGNQPQHFGDGTRLSIL.

V is TRBV27 and J is TRBJ2-3; D gene uncertain. This CDR3 has 14 amino acids. Germline-derived CDR1 and CDR2 are MNHEY and SMNVEV (reference sequence). The V end lost 8 bases, the J end lost 1 base, and 13 bases lay between the germline ends. CDR3 bases: TGTGCCAGCGGTTCGGGTATGGGCACAGATACGCAGTATTTT. Translating gives CASGSGMGTDTQYF.

The rearrangement links TRBV15 to TRBJ2-5; D ambiguous. The CDR3 has 15 amino acids. Germline V gene data show CDR1 as LNHNV and CDR2 as YYDKDF (reference sequence). V gave up 0 bases and J gave up 5 bases, with 13 bases separating them. CDR3 bases: TGTGCCACCAGCAGAGATTTTGGACGGTCTGAGACCCAGTACTTC. This sequence encodes CATSRDFGRSETQYF.

This clone has just a few counts. The J gene is TRBJ2-7, the V gene TRBV21-1; TRBD2 reflects the table's D call only, with no check against the DNA. TRBV21-1 is designated a pseudogene. This CDR3 contains 14 residues. The CDR3 DNA sequence: TGTGCCAGCAGCAAAGAGGGAGGGGACTACGAGCAGTACTTC. It is translated as CASSKEGGDYEQYF.

V usage is TRBV5-1 and J usage is TRBJ2-5; TRBD1 aligns across 10 bases. The CDR3 runs 14 residues. Trimming at V came to 4 bases and at J to 4 bases, leaving 4 bases not matched to a gene. CDR1 is SGHRS, CDR2 YFSETQ, per germline. This chain's CDR3 is CASSLGQGLETQYF. The CDR3 nucleotides read TGCGCCAGCAGCCTGGGACAGGGGTTAGAGACCCAGTACTTC. Drawing the rest from reference TRBV5-1 and TRBJ2-5, the complete variable domain is KAGVTQTPRYLIKTRGQQVTLSCSPISGHRSVSWYQQTPGQGLQFLFEYFSETQRNKGNFPGRFSGRQFSNSRSEMNVSTLELGDSALYLCASSLGQGLETQYFGPGTRLLVL.

This chain uses TRBV7-2 with TRBJ1-1, with D perhaps matching TRBD1 (6 bases). The V gene lost 5 bases and the J gene lost 4 bases, with 20 bases spanning the gap. The CDR3 length is 16 residues. Germline V gives CDR1 SGHTA, CDR2 FQGNSA. The chain's CDR3 is CASSLRQGQLITEAFF. CDR3 DNA: TGTGCCAGCAGCCTAAGACAAGGACAGCTAATCACTGAAGCTTTCTTT.

This clone has only a few counts. The rearrangement uses TRBV19 and TRBJ1-5; 11 nucleotides match TRBD1. The CDR3 runs 15 residues. The germline V gene encodes CDR1 LNHDA and CDR2 SQIVND (reference sequence). The trim removed 6 bases at V and 7 bases at J, leaving 8 bases unmatched. CDR3: CASRDRGRRGQPQHF. Here the CDR3 DNA reads TGTGCCAGTAGGGACAGGGGGCGACGGGGCCAGCCCCAGCATTTT.

The rearrangement uses TRBV27 and TRBJ2-6; D may be TRBD2 (6 bases). The CDR3 is 15 residues long. The ends were cut back, 1 base at V and 3 bases at J, with 7 bases in the middle. Germline CDR1 is MNHEY and CDR2 is SMNVEV (reference sequence). The CDR3 sequence: CASSLWGDGANVLTF. CDR3 nucleotide sequence: TGTGCCAGCAGTTTATGGGGGGATGGGGCCAACGTCCTGACTTTC.